A selection of T cell receptor beta chains follows, all from one sample in a study of identical twins. TCRdb used MiXCR to reprocess the 5' RACE reads, holding one entry per CDR3 protein. This sample has a few hundred thousand distinct CDR3 sequences, with approximately 17% found just once. Sequencing was performed on naive T cells sorted from blood. Every receptor here comes from a man between 50 and 59 years old in good health. The CDR3 runs from the conserved cysteine through the conserved F or W. The D gene is left open where the match is weak. Only some rows state a clone size, as once, few, many or a class for expanded clones.

V	size	D	J	DNA	CDR3
TRBV24-1	few	NA	TRBJ2-1	TGTGCCACCAGTGCCCTGGGGTATGAGCAGTTCTTC	CATSALGYEQFF
TRBV20-1	many	TRBD2	TRBJ2-5	TGCAGTGCTCCAACCGCCCTCGCGGGAGGTTGGGAGACCCAGTACTTC	CSAPTALAGGWETQYF
TRBV12-3/TRBV12-4	few	NA	TRBJ2-7	TGTGCCAGCAGTTCACAGGGGGGGAGAAAAAACGAGCAGTACTTC	CASSSQGGRKNEQYF
TRBV6-5	few	TRBD1	TRBJ2-7	TGTGCCAGCAGTTACTCGGGACAGGGGACTAATCGGTACTTC	CASSYSGQGTNRYF
TRBV5-1	few	NA	TRBJ2-5	TGCGCCAGCAGCGTACAATCCCAAGAGACCCAGTACTTC	CASSVQSQETQYF
TRBV20-1	NA	NA	TRBJ1-6	TGCAGTGCTAGCCCGCCGCCTATCTCCTATAATTCACCCCTCCACTTT	CSASPPPISYNSPLHF
TRBV4-3	many	NA	TRBJ1-1	TGCGCCAGCAGCCAAGATCATGGACGGGAGGGTAACACTGAAGCTTTCTTT	CASSQDHGREGNTEAFF
TRBV10-3	NA	NA	TRBJ1-1	TGTGCCATCCGACCGCATCCCCAAATTGGTGACACGCATAACACTGAAGCTTTCTTT	CAIRPHPQIGDTHNTEAFF
TRBV20-1	NA	NA	TRBJ2-7	TGCAGTGCTTCGGACAGTTACTCCTACGAGCAGTACTTC	CSASDSYSYEQYF
TRBV28	few	NA	TRBJ1-6	TGTGCCAGTAGTGGACCGGAGGTCCACTTT	CASSGPEVHF
TRBV4-2	NA	NA	TRBJ2-1	TGTGCCAGCAGCCAAGATTATACGGGGTACCACCTCAGCAATGAGCAGTTCTTC	CASSQDYTGYHLSNEQFF
TRBV6-5	many	NA	TRBJ1-1	TGTGCCAGCAGTGTGGGGGGGACTGAAGCTTTCTTT	CASSVGGTEAFF
TRBV27	few	TRBD2	TRBJ2-4	TGTGCCAGCAGTCCGATAGCGGGAGCAAACATTCAGTACTTC	CASSPIAGANIQYF
TRBV7-2	NA	NA	TRBJ2-3	TGTGCCAGCAGCTTGCGGGCCGTCGTGACAAGCACAGATACGCAGTATTTT	CASSLRAVVTSTDTQYF
TRBV4-2	few	TRBD1	TRBJ2-6	TGTGCCAGCAGCCAAGGGACAGGGGCTGGGGCCAACGTCCTGACTTTC	CASSQGTGAGANVLTF
TRBV5-1	many	NA	TRBJ2-1	TGCGCCAGCAGCTGGCGAAGGGATGAGCAGTTCTTC	CASSWRRDEQFF
TRBV5-1	many	NA	TRBJ2-7	TGCGCCAGCAGTTTTGGGGGTCAGCGATCCGAGCAGTACTTC	CASSFGGQRSEQYF
TRBV7-2	few	TRBD2	TRBJ2-6	TGTGCCAGCAGCTTAGCGTACGGACTAGCGGCCCTCTCTGGGGCCAACGTCCTGACTTTC	CASSLAYGLAALSGANVLTF
TRBV10-1	few	TRBD1	TRBJ2-5	TGCGCCAGCAGTGAGTCGGGCAGGGGGTTCGGAGAGACCCAGTACTTC	CASSESGRGFGETQYF
TRBV4-2	NA	NA	TRBJ2-3	TGTGCCAGCAATCAACAGGGAGTCGCAGATACGCAGTATTTT	CASNQQGVADTQYF
TRBV6-1	few	TRBD1	TRBJ2-3	TGTGCCAGCAGCCGGAATATTCGGGGACAGGGCACAGATACGCAGTATTTT	CASSRNIRGQGTDTQYF
TRBV6-1	many	NA	TRBJ2-5	TGTGCCAGCAGTCAATCTCGGTCTCTAGAGACCCAGTACTTC	CASSQSRSLETQYF
TRBV9	few	NA	TRBJ2-3	TGTGCCAGCAGCGGACTCGGTATAACAGATACGCAGTATTTT	CASSGLGITDTQYF
TRBV7-2	NA	NA	TRBJ2-7	TGTGCCAGCAGCTTCGCCACAGGGTTTGGAGCCTACGAGCAGTACTTC	CASSFATGFGAYEQYF
TRBV6-1	NA	NA	TRBJ2-7	TGTGCCAGCGGAAGGGTGGCCCCCTACGAGCAGTACTTC	CASGRVAPYEQYF
TRBV6-2/TRBV6-3	few	NA	TRBJ1-1	TGTGCCAGCAGTTACCACGCCATGAACACTGAAGCTTTCTTT	CASSYHAMNTEAFF
TRBV4-3	many	NA	TRBJ2-7	TGCGCCAGCAGCCAAGATTCTAAGTCCTACAGGCTCCCTTACGAGCAGTACTTC	CASSQDSKSYRLPYEQYF
TRBV6-2/TRBV6-3	few	NA	TRBJ2-5	TGTGCCAGCAGTTACTCGAAGGAGGGAGCACCAGAGACCCAGTACTTC	CASSYSKEGAPETQYF
TRBV6-1	few	NA	TRBJ1-1	TGTGCCAGCAGAGCCCCCGGGTCGGAGACTGAAGCTTTCTTT	CASRAPGSETEAFF
TRBV20-1	few	NA	TRBJ1-4	TGCAGTGCTAGAGTTTTAGGGCAGCTTAATGAAAAACTGTTTTTT	CSARVLGQLNEKLFF
TRBV7-9	NA	TRBD1	TRBJ2-2	TGTGCCAGCAGTAGAAGGTTCGACAGGGCAATTACCGGGGAGCTGTTTTTT	CASSRRFDRAITGELFF
TRBV7-2	NA	TRBD2	TRBJ2-7	TGTGCCAGCAGCCCTCGAGCGGGAGGCCCAGGGGTTGACGAGCAGTACTTC	CASSPRAGGPGVDEQYF
TRBV7-2	NA	NA	TRBJ1-1	TGTGCCAGCAGCTTCCGGGCCGCCCCGGTTCTAACTGAAGCTTTCTTT	CASSFRAAPVLTEAFF
TRBV20-1	many	NA	TRBJ2-1	TGCAGTGGCGAACGGGACCTCTACAATGAGCAGTTCTTC	CSGERDLYNEQFF
TRBV4-1	few	NA	TRBJ2-7	TGCGCCAGCAGCCAAGTTGGGTCGTCAGATCCCAGCTCCTACGAGCAGTACTTC	CASSQVGSSDPSSYEQYF
TRBV13	few	NA	TRBJ1-1	TGTGCCAGCAGCTTGGGAGGGGCTGTATTCGATCGGACTGAAGCTTTCTTT	CASSLGGAVFDRTEAFF
TRBV12-3/TRBV12-4	NA	NA	TRBJ1-1	TGTGCCAGCAGTTTAGAATCGGGGGCTGAAGCTTTCTTT	CASSLESGAEAFF
TRBV4-3	few	TRBD1	TRBJ2-3	TGCGCCAGCAGCCTCCGGGACAGGGTTACAGATACGCAGTATTTT	CASSLRDRVTDTQYF
TRBV18	NA	NA	TRBJ2-4	TGTGCCAGCTCACCACGGCGGGCCCGGGAAGGGAACATTCAGTACTTC	CASSPRRAREGNIQYF
TRBV7-2	NA	NA	TRBJ2-7	TGTGCCAGCAGCTTAGCCAGGGAACGGTACGAGCAATACTTC	CASSLARERYEQYF
TRBV5-5	few	NA	TRBJ2-7	TGTGCCAGCAGCCGGGACAAGACCTACGAGCAGTACTTC	CASSRDKTYEQYF
TRBV20-1	many	NA	TRBJ2-1	TGCAGTGCTAGCCTTGGATCTGAGCAGTTCTTC	CSASLGSEQFF
TRBV12-3/TRBV12-4	many	NA	TRBJ2-3	TGTGCCAGCAGCGTGATGGTCACAGATACGCAGTATTTT	CASSVMVTDTQYF
TRBV14	many	TRBD1	TRBJ2-7	TGTGCCAGCAGCCAGCTCGGGACAGTTTACGAGCAGTACTTC	CASSQLGTVYEQYF
TRBV12-3/TRBV12-4	few	TRBD1	TRBJ1-2	TGTGCCAGCAGTTTAGCCGCGACAGGGGGTTCTGGCTACACCTTC	CASSLAATGGSGYTF
TRBV15	many	TRBD2	TRBJ2-5	TGTGCCACCAGCAGAGATGGGGCTCTAGCGGACTGGAGTGAGACCCAGTACTTC	CATSRDGALADWSETQYF
TRBV12-3/TRBV12-4	many	NA	TRBJ2-1	TGTGCCAGCAGTCTGATTGAGAATGAGCAGTTCTTC	CASSLIENEQFF
TRBV29-1	few	NA	TRBJ2-7	TGCAGCGTTGCCCCCATCGGACTCACGGCTACGAGTAAGCAGTACTTC	CSVAPIGLTATSKQYF
TRBV18	many	NA	TRBJ2-1	TGTGCCAGCTCACCTTCACTTAGCTCCTACAATGAGCAGTTCTTC	CASSPSLSSYNEQFF
TRBV19	few	NA	TRBJ2-3	TGTGCCAGTAGTATTTGGGGGGCTGGAGATACGCAGTATTTT	CASSIWGAGDTQYF
TRBV7-9	NA	TRBD1	TRBJ2-5	TGTGCCAGCAGCTTAGAGGTGACAGGGGGCGCAAAGACCCAGTACTTC	CASSLEVTGGAKTQYF
TRBV4-3	few	NA	TRBJ1-6	TGCGCCAGCAGCCAAGCACTAGGGGGGGGACCCCTCCACTTT	CASSQALGGGPLHF
TRBV7-9	NA	TRBD1	TRBJ2-7	TGTGCCAGCACCCCAGACAGGGTGGGATCCGAGCAGTACTTC	CASTPDRVGSEQYF
TRBV7-9	NA	NA	TRBJ2-7	TGTGCCAGCAGCCCGAGGGACACCACCTACGAGCAGTACTTC	CASSPRDTTYEQYF
TRBV10-3	NA	TRBD2	TRBJ2-1	TGTGCCATCAGTAGGACTAGCTACAATGAGCAGTTCTTC	CAISRTSYNEQFF
TRBV5-1	NA	NA	TRBJ2-1	TGCGCCAGCAAGGATGGCCAGCAGGGAGGTGGGCAGTTCTTC	CASKDGQQGGGQFF
TRBV29-1	few	NA	TRBJ1-4	TGCAGCGTTGAAGGGTATAATGAAAAACTGTTTTTT	CSVEGYNEKLFF
TRBV5-1	many	NA	TRBJ2-6	TGCGCCAGCAGCTTAGGAGTGGTTCAACCTTCCTCTGGGGCCAACGTCCTGACTTTC	CASSLGVVQPSSGANVLTF
TRBV11-2	NA	TRBD2	TRBJ2-3	TGTGCCAGCAGCTTATATTCTGCGGGAGTGGGTCGCACAGATACGCAGTATTTT	CASSLYSAGVGRTDTQYF